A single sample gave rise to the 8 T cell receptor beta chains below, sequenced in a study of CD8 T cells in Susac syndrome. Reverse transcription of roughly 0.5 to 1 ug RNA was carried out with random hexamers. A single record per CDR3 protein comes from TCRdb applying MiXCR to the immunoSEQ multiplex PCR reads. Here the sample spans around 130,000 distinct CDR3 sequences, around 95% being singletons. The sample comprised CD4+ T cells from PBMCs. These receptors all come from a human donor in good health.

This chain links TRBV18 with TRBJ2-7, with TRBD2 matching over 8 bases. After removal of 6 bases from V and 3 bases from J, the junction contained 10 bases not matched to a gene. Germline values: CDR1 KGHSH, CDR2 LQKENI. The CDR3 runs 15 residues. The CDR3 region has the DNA TGTGCCAGCTCCCCTTACGTAGCGGGACGCTACGAGCAGTACTTC. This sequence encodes CASSPYVAGRYEQYF.

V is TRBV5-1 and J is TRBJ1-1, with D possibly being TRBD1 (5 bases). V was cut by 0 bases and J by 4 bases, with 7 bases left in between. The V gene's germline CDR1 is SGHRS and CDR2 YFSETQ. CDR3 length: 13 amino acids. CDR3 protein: CASSLVQGTEAFF. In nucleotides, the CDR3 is TGCGCCAGCAGCTTGGTCCAGGGCACTGAAGCTTTCTTT.

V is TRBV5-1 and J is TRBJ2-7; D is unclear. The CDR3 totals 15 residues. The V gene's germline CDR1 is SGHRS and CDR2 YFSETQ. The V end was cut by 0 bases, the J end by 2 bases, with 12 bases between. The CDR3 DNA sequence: TGCGCCAGCAGCTTGGATGGGGAACCAGCCTACGAGCAGTACTTC. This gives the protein CASSLDGEPAYEQYF.

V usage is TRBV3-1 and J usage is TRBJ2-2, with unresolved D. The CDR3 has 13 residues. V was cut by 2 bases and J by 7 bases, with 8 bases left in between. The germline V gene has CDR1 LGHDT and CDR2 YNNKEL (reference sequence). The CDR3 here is CASSQPRGGELFF. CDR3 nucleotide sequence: TGTGCCAGCAGCCAACCCCGCGGCGGGGAGCTGTTTTTT.

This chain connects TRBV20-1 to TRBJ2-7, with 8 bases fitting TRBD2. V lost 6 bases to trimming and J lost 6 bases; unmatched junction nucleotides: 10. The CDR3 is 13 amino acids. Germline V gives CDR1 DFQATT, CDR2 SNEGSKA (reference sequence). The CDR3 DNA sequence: TGCAGTGCATCAGCGGGAGAGGACAGCGAGCAGTACTTC. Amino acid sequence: CSASAGEDSEQYF.

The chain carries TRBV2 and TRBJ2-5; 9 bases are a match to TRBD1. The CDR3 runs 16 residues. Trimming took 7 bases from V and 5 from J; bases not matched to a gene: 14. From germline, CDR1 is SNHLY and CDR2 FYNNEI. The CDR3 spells CASKGQGEFPVETQYF. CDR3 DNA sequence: TGTGCCAGCAAGGGACAGGGAGAATTCCCGGTTGAGACCCAGTACTTC.

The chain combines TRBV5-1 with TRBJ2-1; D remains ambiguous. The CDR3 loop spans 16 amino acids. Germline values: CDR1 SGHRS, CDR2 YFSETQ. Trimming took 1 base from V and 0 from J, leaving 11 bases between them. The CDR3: CASSLRGLSSYNEQFF. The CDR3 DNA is TGCGCCAGCAGCTTGCGCGGTTTGAGCTCCTACAATGAGCAGTTCTTC.

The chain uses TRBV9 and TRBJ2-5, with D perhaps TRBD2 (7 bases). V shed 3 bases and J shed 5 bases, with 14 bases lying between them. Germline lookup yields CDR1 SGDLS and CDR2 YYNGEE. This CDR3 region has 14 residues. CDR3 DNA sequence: TGTGCCAGCAGCGAGAGGGGGGGTCGTGAGACCCAGTACTTC. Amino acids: CASSERGGRETQYF.